The present entry profiles one TCR beta chain with its context. Its antigen is unidentified. The sample belongs to a study of blood T cells in healthy people across ages. A second roughly 6 to 12 cycle PCR used barcoded and J-beta primers. In TCRdb, the 5' RACE reads were re-called with MiXCR into one record per CDR3 protein. Altogether approximately 1,100,000 distinct CDR3 sequences are present, under 45% being singletons, with the ten largest covering about 19%. The study's findings and limits: Estimated diversity, derived from one million T cells, was regarded as an underestimate.

This clonotype originated in a woman in her sixties or seventies in good health. The sequenced material came from blood.

CDR3 in amino acids: CATSDPRGSNSYEQYF. DNA for the CDR3: TGTGCCACCAGTGATCCCCGGGGGAGTAACTCCTACGAGCAGTACTTC. The V gene is TRBV24-1, the J gene TRBJ2-7, with a possible D match to TRBD2 (6 bases). Germline CDR1 reads KGHDR; CDR2 reads SFDVKD. CDR3 length: 16 residues. Trimming pared 3 bases from V and 0 bases from J, leaving 14 bases between.